The present entry profiles one T cell receptor (beta chain) with its context. The antigen is unknown. The data are from a study of blood T cells in healthy people across ages. Study-wide results and caveats: Getting older went along with TCR beta diversity per million T cells dropping roughly linearly.

The CDR3 contains 13 residues. Germline V gene lookup returns CDR1 SEHNR and CDR2 FQNEAQ (reference sequence). Trimming cost V 5 bases and J 13 bases; bases outside gene matches: 6. Sample-barcoded 5' priming and a J-beta primer mix drove a second PCR of roughly 6 to 12 cycles. A template-switch adaptor that had 12 random nucleotides put a tag on each cDNA molecule. One entry per CDR3 protein results from TCRdb running MiXCR on the 5' RACE reads. The table shows hundreds of thousands of distinct CDR3 sequences, with about three fifths occurring only once. What was sequenced was blood. This sequence was found in a man aged 25-45 years in good health. This chain links TRBV7-9 with TRBJ2-4, with TRBD2 matching over 12 bases. CDR3 protein: CASSGLAGKVQYF. CDR3 coding DNA: TGTGCCAGCAGCGGACTAGCGGGGAAGGTGCAGTACTTC.